This T cell receptor beta chain stems from a study of early T cells in non-severe SARS-CoV-2 infection. This clonotype came up many times. Each CDR3 protein is one row after TCRdb ran MiXCR on the 5' RACE reads. The table has about 26,000 distinct CDR3 sequences, roughly 5% seen once; the top ten hold approximately 3.8%. This clonotype was sampled from an adult who was a healthcare worker with PCR-confirmed SARS-CoV-2 infection or an uninfected control (not recorded which). Source material: whole blood.

CDR3 sequence reads: CASSFGLADEQYF. CDR3 bases: TGTGCCAGCAGCTTCGGACTAGCTGACGAGCAGTACTTC. V usage is TRBV5-4 and J usage is TRBJ2-7; TRBD2 matches at 8 bases. Germline CDR1 SGHNT, CDR2 YYREEE (reference sequence). V trimming: 2 bases; J trimming: 5 bases; junction bases outside the gene matches: 3. The CDR3 has 13 amino acids.